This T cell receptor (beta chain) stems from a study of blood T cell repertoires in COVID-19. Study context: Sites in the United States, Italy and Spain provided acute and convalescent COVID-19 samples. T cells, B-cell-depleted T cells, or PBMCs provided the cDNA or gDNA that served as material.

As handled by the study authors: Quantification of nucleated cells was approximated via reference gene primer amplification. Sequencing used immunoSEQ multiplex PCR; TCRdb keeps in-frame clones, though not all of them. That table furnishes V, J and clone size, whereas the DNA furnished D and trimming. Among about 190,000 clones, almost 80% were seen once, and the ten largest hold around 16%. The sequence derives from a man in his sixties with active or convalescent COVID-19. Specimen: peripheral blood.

CDR3 sequence: CASSFTPAGSYEQYF. CDR3 DNA sequence: TGTGCCAGCAGTTTTACCCCAGCGGGGTCCTACGAGCAGTACTTC. The chain links TRBV28 to TRBJ2-7, with 7 bases matching TRBD2. Germline CDR1 MDHEN, CDR2 SYDVKM. Trimming at V came to 3 bases and at J to 1 base, leaving 6 bases not matched to a gene. CDR3 length: 15 amino acids.